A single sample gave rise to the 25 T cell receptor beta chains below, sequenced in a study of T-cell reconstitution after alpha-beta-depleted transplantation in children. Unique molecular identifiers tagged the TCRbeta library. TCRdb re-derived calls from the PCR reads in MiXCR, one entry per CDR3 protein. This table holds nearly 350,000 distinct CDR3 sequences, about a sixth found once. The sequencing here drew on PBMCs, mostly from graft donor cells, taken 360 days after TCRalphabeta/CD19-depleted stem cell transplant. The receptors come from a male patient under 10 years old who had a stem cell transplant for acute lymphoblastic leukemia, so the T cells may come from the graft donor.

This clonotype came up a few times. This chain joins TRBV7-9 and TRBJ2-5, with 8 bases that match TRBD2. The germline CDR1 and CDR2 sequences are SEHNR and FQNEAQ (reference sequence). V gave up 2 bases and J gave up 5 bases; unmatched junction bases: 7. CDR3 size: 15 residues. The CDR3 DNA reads TGTGCCAGCAGCTTATCAGCGGGAGTCGCGGAGACCCAGTACTTC. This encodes CASSLSAGVAETQYF.

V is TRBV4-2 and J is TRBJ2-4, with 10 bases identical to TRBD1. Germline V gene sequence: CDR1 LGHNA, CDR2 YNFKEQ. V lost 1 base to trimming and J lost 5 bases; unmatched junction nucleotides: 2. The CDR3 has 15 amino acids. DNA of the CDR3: TGTGCCAGCAGCCAAGCCGGACAGGGGGAAAACATTCAGTACTTC. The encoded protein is CASSQAGQGENIQYF.

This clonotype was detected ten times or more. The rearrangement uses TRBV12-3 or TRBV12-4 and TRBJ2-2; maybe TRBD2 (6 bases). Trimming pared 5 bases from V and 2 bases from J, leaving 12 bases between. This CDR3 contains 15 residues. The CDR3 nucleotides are TGTGCCAGCAGTCCAGCGGGCAGCAACACCGGGGAGCTGTTTTTT. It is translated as CASSPAGSNTGELFF.

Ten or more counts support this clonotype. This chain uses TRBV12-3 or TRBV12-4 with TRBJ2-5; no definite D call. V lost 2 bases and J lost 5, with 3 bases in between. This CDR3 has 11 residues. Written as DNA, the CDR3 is TGTGCCAGCAGTTTAATGGAGACCCAGTACTTC. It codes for CASSLMETQYF.

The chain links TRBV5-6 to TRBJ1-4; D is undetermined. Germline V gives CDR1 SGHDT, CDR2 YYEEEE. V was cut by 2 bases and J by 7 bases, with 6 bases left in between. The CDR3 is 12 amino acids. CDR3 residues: CASSFGSEKLFF. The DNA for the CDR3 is TGTGCCAGCAGCTTCGGGAGTGAAAAACTGTTTTTT. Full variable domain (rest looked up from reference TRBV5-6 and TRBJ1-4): DAGVTQSPTHLIKTRGQQVTLRCSPKSGHDTVSWYQQALGQGPQFIFQYYEEEERQRGNFPDRFSGHQFPNYSSELNVNALLLGDSALYLCASSFGSEKLFFGSGTQLSVL.

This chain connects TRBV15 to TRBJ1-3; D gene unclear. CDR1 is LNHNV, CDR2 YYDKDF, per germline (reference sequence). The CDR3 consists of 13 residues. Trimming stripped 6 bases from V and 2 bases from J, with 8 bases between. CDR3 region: CATRGITGNTIYF. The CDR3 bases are TGTGCCACCAGGGGAATTACTGGAAACACCATATATTTT.

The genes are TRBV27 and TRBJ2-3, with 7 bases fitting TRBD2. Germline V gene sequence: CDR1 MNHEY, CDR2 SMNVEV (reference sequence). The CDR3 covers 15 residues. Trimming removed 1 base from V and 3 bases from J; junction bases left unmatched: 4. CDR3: CASSLWGGRTDTQYF. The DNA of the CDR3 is TGTGCCAGCAGTTTATGGGGGGGTAGAACAGATACGCAGTATTTT.

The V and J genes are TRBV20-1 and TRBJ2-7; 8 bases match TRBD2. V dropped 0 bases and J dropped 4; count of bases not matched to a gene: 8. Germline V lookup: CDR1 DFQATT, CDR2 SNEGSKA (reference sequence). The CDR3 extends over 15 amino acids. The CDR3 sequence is CSARDGDSGKYEQYF. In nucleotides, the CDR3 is TGCAGTGCTAGAGATGGGGATAGCGGGAAATACGAGCAGTACTTC.

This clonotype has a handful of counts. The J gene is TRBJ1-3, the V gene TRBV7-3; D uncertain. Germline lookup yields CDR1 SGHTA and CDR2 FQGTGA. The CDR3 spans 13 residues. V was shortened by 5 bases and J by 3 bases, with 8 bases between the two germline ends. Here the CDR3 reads CASSPTGGNTIYF. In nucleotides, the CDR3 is TGTGCCAGCAGCCCCACGGGTGGAAACACCATATATTTT.

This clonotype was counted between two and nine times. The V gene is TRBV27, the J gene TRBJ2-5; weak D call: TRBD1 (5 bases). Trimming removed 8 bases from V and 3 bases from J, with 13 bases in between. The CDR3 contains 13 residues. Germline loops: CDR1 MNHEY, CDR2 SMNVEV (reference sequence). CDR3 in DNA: TGTGCCAGCCGACAGCTAATTGAAGAGACCCAGTACTTC. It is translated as CASRQLIEETQYF.

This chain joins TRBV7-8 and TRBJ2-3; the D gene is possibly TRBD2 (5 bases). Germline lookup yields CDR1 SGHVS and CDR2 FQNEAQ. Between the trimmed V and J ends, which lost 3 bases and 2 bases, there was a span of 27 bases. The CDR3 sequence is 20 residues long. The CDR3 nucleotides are TGTGCCAGCAGCTTGCTAGAATCCCCGACAAGGACTTTCAACACAGATACGCAGTATTTT. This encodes CASSLLESPTRTFNTDTQYF. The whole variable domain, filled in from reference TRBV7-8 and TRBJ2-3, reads GAGVSQSPRYKVAKRGQDVALRCDPISGHVSLFWYQQALGQGPEFLTYFQNEAQLDKSGLPSDRFFAERPEGSVSTLKIQRTQQEDSAVYLCASSLLESPTRTFNTDTQYFGPGTRLTVL.

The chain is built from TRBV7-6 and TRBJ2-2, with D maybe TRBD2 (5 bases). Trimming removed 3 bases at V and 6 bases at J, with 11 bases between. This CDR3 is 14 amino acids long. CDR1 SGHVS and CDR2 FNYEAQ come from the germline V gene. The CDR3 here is CASSFRSGAGELFF. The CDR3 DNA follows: TGTGCCAGCAGCTTCCGGAGCGGAGCCGGGGAGCTGTTTTTT.

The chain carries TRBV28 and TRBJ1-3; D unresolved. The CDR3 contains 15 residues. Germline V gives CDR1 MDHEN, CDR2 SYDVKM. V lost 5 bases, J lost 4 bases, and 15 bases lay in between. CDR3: CASSPPLGLGNTIYF. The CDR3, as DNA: TGTGCCAGCAGTCCGCCACTCGGTTTGGGAAACACCATATATTTT.

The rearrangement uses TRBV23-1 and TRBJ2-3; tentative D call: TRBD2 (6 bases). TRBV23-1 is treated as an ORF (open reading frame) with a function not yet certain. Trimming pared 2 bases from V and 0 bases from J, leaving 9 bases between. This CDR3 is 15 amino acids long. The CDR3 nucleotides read TGCGCCAGCAGTCAACGGGACTCTAGCACAGATACGCAGTATTTT. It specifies CASSQRDSSTDTQYF.

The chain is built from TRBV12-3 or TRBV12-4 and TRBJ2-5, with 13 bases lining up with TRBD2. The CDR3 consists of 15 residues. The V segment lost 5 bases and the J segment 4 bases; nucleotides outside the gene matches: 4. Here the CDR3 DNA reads TGTGCCAGCAGTGCCCGACTAGCGGGAGGAGAGACCCAGTACTTC. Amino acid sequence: CASSARLAGGETQYF.

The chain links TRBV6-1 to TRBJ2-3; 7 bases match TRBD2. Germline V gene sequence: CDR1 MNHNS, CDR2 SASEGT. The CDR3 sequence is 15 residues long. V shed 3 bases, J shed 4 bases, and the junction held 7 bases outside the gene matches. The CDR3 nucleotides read TGTGCCAGCAGTGACCGTACCACTAGCGCAGATACGCAGTATTTT. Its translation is CASSDRTTSADTQYF.

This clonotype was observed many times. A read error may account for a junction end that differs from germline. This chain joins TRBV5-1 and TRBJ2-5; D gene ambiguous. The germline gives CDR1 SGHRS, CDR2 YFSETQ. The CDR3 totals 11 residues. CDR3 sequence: CASSSREAQYF. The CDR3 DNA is TGCGCCAGCAGCTCTAGAGAGGCCCAGTACTTC.

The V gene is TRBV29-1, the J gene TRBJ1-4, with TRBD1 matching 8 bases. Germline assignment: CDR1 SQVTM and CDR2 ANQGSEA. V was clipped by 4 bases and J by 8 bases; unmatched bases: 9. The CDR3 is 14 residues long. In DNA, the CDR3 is TGCAGCGTTGTAGCGACAGGGGAGGGAGAAAAACTGTTTTTT. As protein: CSVVATGEGEKLFF.

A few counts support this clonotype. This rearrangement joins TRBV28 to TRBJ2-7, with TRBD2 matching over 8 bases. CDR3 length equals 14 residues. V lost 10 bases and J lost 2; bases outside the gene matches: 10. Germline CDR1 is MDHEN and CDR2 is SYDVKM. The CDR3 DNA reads TGTGCCATCCAAGGACTAGCCGAAACCTACGAGCAGTACTTC. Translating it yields CAIQGLAETYEQYF.

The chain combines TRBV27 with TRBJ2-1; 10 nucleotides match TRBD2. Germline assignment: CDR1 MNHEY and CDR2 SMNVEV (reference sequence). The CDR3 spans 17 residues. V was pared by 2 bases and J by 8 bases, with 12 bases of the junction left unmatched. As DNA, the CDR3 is TGTGCCAGCAGTTTAAATCGAAGGTCAGCGGGAGGGGATGAGCAGTTCTTC. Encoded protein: CASSLNRRSAGGDEQFF.

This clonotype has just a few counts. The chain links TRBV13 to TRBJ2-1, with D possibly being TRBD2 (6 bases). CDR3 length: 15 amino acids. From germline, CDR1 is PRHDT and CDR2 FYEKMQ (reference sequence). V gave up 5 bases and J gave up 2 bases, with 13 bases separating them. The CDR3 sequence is CASSARDWPYNEQFF. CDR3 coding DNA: TGTGCCAGCAGCGCCCGGGACTGGCCCTACAATGAGCAGTTCTTC.

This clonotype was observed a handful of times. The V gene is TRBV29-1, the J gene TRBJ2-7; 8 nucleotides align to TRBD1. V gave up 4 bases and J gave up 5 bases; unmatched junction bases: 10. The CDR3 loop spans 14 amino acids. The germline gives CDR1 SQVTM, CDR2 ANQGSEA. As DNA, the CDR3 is TGCAGCGTTGTTTTACAGGACAGGGCCAACGAGCAGTACTTC. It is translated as CSVVLQDRANEQYF.

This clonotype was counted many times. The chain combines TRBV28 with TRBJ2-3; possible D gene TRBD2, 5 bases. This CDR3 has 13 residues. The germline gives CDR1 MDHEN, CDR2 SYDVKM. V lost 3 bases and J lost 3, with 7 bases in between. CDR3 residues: CASSFRLTDTQYF. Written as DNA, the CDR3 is TGTGCCAGCAGTTTCCGACTAACAGATACGCAGTATTTT. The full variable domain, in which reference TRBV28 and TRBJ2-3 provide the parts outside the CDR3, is DVKVTQSSRYLVKRTGEKVFLECVQDMDHENMFWYRQDPGLGLRLIYFSYDVKMKEKGDIPEGYSVSREKKERFSLILESASTNQTSMYLCASSFRLTDTQYFGPGTRLTVL.

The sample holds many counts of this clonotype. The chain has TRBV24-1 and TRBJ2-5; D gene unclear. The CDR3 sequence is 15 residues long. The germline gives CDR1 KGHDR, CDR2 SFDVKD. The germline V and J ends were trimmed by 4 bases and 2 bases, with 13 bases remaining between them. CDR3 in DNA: TGTGCCACCAGTGAAGATCGTTTGGGGCAAGAGACCCAGTACTTC. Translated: CATSEDRLGQETQYF.

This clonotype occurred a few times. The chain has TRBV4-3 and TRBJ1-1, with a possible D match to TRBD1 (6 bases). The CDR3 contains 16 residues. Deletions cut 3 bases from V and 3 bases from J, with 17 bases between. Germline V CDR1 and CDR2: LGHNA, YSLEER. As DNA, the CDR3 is TGCGCCAGCAGCCACCCGAGGGTAGGGGGAGACACTGAAGCTTTCTTT. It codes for CASSHPRVGGDTEAFF.